These 20 T cell receptor beta chains came from one sample sequenced in a study of blood T cell repertoires in COVID-19 (dated by TCRdb to the early 2020s). The library was made by the immunoSEQ multiplex PCR assay. TCRdb re-hosts the immuneACCESS table, in-frame sequences only. Its copies lack some clones; in the studies checked, an unresolved V gene accounts for under half of them, and the cause for the rest is not known. The sample table contains more than 200,000 clones; only one count was recorded for around 80% of them. In total, the top ten clones hold 4% to 5% of the sample. The sample comprised peripheral blood. The receptor set was obtained from a man in his 60s with acute or convalescent COVID-19.

The chain joins TRBV11-2 to TRBJ2-1, with 11 bases lining up with TRBD1. The V segment lost 0 bases and the J segment 7 bases; nucleotides outside the gene matches: 8. Germline CDR1 reads SGHAT; CDR2 reads FQNNGV. The CDR3 runs to 17 residues. The CDR3 nucleotides read TGTGCCAGCAGCTTAGATCTAGGACAGGGGGCATCGAATGAGCAGTTCTTC. It is translated as CASSLDLGQGASNEQFF.

This chain uses TRBV19 with TRBJ1-1; a possible D gene is TRBD1 (5 bases). Looked up from germline, CDR1 is LNHDA and CDR2 is SQIVND (reference sequence). This CDR3 is built from 12 residues. V was cut by 4 bases and J by 7 bases, with 10 bases left in between. CDR3 sequence reads: CASSTRQIEAFF. DNA for the CDR3: TGTGCCAGTAGTACCAGACAGATTGAAGCTTTCTTT.

This clone showed up just a few times. This chain joins TRBV11-1 and TRBJ2-7, with D perhaps TRBD2 (6 bases). This CDR3 contains 15 residues. The germline gives CDR1 SGHAT, CDR2 FQDESV (reference sequence). The ends were cut back, 5 bases at V and 3 bases at J, with 17 bases in the middle. The DNA of the CDR3 is TGTGCCAGCAGCCTGGCGGGGCCTCCCGTCTACGAGCAGTACTTC. It is translated as CASSLAGPPVYEQYF.

A single count supports this clone. The CDR3: CASSFFQGAEQYF. The CDR3 DNA is TGTGCCAGCAGTTTCTTTCAGGGCGCCGAGCAGTACTTC. The rearrangement uses TRBV12-3 or TRBV12-4 and TRBJ2-7; weak D call: TRBD1 (5 bases). Trimming took 3 bases from V and 6 from J, leaving 12 bases between them. CDR3 length: 13 residues.

The V call is TRBV4-1, the J call TRBJ2-4; 9 positions match TRBD1. Germline V gene sequence: CDR1 MGHRA, CDR2 YSYEKL. V lost 4 bases, J lost 8 bases, and 6 bases stayed unmatched. The CDR3 consists of 14 residues. CDR3 region: CASSLEDRGDIQYF. As DNA, the CDR3 is TGCGCCAGCAGCCTCGAGGACAGGGGAGACATTCAGTACTTC.

V gene TRBV30 combines with J gene TRBJ1-2; 9 bases line up with TRBD1. Germline V gives CDR1 GTSNPN, CDR2 SVGIG (reference sequence). The length of the CDR3 is 15 residues. With 2 bases clipped from V and 6 bases from J, the junction kept 10 bases outside the gene matches. This CDR3 reads CAWSTLGQGRDGYTF. The CDR3 bases are TGTGCCTGGAGTACCCTAGGACAGGGGAGAGATGGCTACACCTTC.

The chain links TRBV18 to TRBJ2-5; 8 nucleotides agree with TRBD2. The CDR3 is 16 amino acids. Germline V gene data show CDR1 as KGHSH and CDR2 as LQKENI. Germline trimming cut 3 bases from V and 5 bases from J; bases unmatched to any gene: 11. The CDR3 sequence: CASSPSLREGPETQYF. The CDR3 DNA sequence: TGTGCCAGCTCACCCTCCCTACGGGAGGGGCCGGAGACCCAGTACTTC.

CDR3 bases: TGTGCCAGCAGCTATAGCGGGGGGGACTACAATGAGCAGTTCTTC. This sequence encodes CASSYSGGDYNEQFF. The chain couples TRBV7-3 to TRBJ2-1, with TRBD2 identical over 11 bases. CDR1 and CDR2 (germline): SGHTA, FQGTGA. This CDR3 contains 15 residues. V lost 4 bases, J lost 3 bases, and 2 bases stayed unmatched.

The chain couples TRBV6-2 or TRBV6-3 to TRBJ2-3; 9 bases are shared with TRBD2. Germline V CDR1 and CDR2: MNHEY, SVGEGT. V was clipped by 2 bases and J by 2 bases; unmatched bases: 8. This CDR3 has 17 amino acids. The CDR3 region is CASSYPPSGRLTDTQYF. Here the CDR3 DNA reads TGTGCCAGCAGTTACCCACCAAGCGGGAGGCTCACAGATACGCAGTATTTT.

On this clone itself: Other DNA sequences from this sample encode an identical CDR3 as well. V gene TRBV28 combines with J gene TRBJ2-1; 13 bases map to TRBD2. Germline V gene sequence: CDR1 MDHEN, CDR2 SYDVKM. With V trimmed by 4 bases and J by 4 bases, 4 bases remained unmatched. CDR3 size: 16 residues. CDR3 amino acids: CASSSSLAGGYNEQFF. For the CDR3, the DNA is TGTGCCAGCAGTTCCTCACTAGCGGGAGGGTACAATGAGCAGTTCTTC.

This clone was seen only once. The V and J genes are TRBV7-2 and TRBJ2-3, with 7 bases identical to TRBD2. CDR3 length: 15 amino acids. The trim removed 6 bases at V and 6 bases at J, leaving 12 bases unmatched. Germline V gene lookup returns CDR1 SGHTA and CDR2 FQGNSA. This chain's CDR3 is CASRAWGGSFDTQYF. Written as DNA, the CDR3 is TGTGCCAGCAGAGCCTGGGGCGGGAGTTTTGATACGCAGTATTTT.

This chain uses TRBV6-2 or TRBV6-3 with TRBJ1-1; D may be TRBD1 (6 bases). CDR1 MNHEY and CDR2 SVGEGT come from the germline V gene. V lost 0 bases and J lost 5, with 16 bases in between. CDR3 length equals 16 residues. CDR3 bases: TGTGCCAGCAGTTACTCGCCACAGGGTTCTAATACTGAAGCTTTCTTT. It is translated as CASSYSPQGSNTEAFF.

CDR3 loop: CSVAASVNTGELFF. CDR3 in DNA: TGCAGCGTTGCGGCTAGCGTGAACACCGGGGAGCTGTTTTTT. This chain joins TRBV29-1 and TRBJ2-2; D is perhaps TRBD2 (6 bases). Germline CDR1 and CDR2: SQVTM and ANQGSEA. Trimming cost V 4 bases and J 1 base, with 10 bases left between them. The CDR3 extends over 14 amino acids.

The chain is built from TRBV4-3 and TRBJ2-7; 8 bases match TRBD1. The junction had 7 bases not matched to a gene; V was cut back by 0 bases and J by 0 bases. The germline V gene encodes CDR1 LGHNA and CDR2 YSLEER. This CDR3 region has 17 residues. This CDR3 is CASSQDRQGPSSYEQYF. In nucleotides, the CDR3 is TGCGCCAGCAGCCAAGACCGACAGGGGCCCAGCTCCTACGAGCAGTACTTC.

The CDR3 bases are TGTGCCAGCAGCTTAAAATTGAACAGGACCTATAATTCACCCCTCCACTTT. Protein product: CASSLKLNRTYNSPLHF. J is TRBJ1-6 and V is TRBV7-3; a weak D match, TRBD1 (5 bases). The CDR3 length is 17 residues. With 1 base removed from V and 2 bases from J, the gap between germline ends came to 12 bases. CDR1 is SGHTA, CDR2 FQGTGA, per germline.

The gene calls are TRBV19 and TRBJ1-5; 10 positions agree with TRBD1. The CDR3 extends over 15 amino acids. CDR1 and CDR2 from the germline V gene are LNHDA and SQIVND (reference sequence). After removal of 5 bases from V and 6 bases from J, the junction contained 7 bases not matched to a gene. The CDR3 DNA reads TGTGCCAGTAGTCCACGGGACAGGGGTTCTCAGCCCCAGCATTTT. Amino acids: CASSPRDRGSQPQHF.

The rearrangement uses TRBV28 and TRBJ2-2; TRBD2 agrees at 12 bases. Germline values: CDR1 MDHEN, CDR2 SYDVKM. Trimming took 11 bases from V and 5 from J; bases not matched to a gene: 9. This CDR3 region has 15 residues. DNA for the CDR3: TGTGCCGGGGGACTAGCGGGCGAAGGGACCGGGGAGCTGTTTTTT. It is translated as CAGGLAGEGTGELFF. Looking up the rest from reference TRBV28 and TRBJ2-2 gives the full variable domain: DVKVTQSSRYLVKRTGEKVFLECVQDMDHENMFWYRQDPGLGLRLIYFSYDVKMKEKGDIPEGYSVSREKKERFSLILESASTNQTSMYLCAGGLAGEGTGELFFGEGSRLTVL.

The gene calls are TRBV5-4 and TRBJ1-2; D gene uncertain. Germline V gene sequence: CDR1 SGHNT, CDR2 YYREEE (reference sequence). The CDR3 totals 14 residues. With 6 bases removed from V and 4 bases from J, the gap between germline ends came to 16 bases. The CDR3 region is CASTLESRSYGYTF. In nucleotides, the CDR3 is TGTGCCAGCACCCTGGAGTCTCGGAGCTATGGCTACACCTTC.

The J gene is TRBJ2-1, the V gene TRBV7-3, with D tentatively TRBD1 (6 bases). Deletions cut 5 bases from V and 5 bases from J, with 10 bases between. Germline CDR1 and CDR2: SGHTA and FQGTGA. CDR3 length equals 13 residues. CDR3 protein: CASSRGQNNEQFF. CDR3 nucleotides: TGTGCCAGCAGCCGCGGACAGAACAATGAGCAGTTCTTC.

The rearrangement joins TRBV28 to TRBJ2-1, with 8 bases fitting TRBD1. CDR3 length: 14 residues. Germline V gene sequence: CDR1 MDHEN, CDR2 SYDVKM. V lost 2 bases to trimming and J lost 5 bases; unmatched junction nucleotides: 2. The chain's CDR3 is CASSLGDRHNEQFF. The CDR3 nucleotides are TGTGCCAGCAGTTTAGGGGACAGGCACAATGAGCAGTTCTTC.